This T cell receptor (beta chain) emerged from a study of shared clonotypes between healthy human individuals. CD45RO-negative, CCR7-positively selected cells formed the naive CD8 fraction, excluding terminally differentiated effector memory CD45RA+ cells. Recent acute infections and vaccinations were absent in the healthy HIV-negative adult donors. Points from the study as a whole: The small donor group covered limited genetic and exposure diversity. Estimated clonotype richness was generally higher in naive than memory subsets. Only blood underwent sampling, and tissue repertoires likely differ.

As concerns this clone: Its antigen remains unknown.

The CDR3 loop spans 17 amino acids. The ends lost 3 bases at V and 7 bases at J; junction bases unmatched: 9. Germline CDR1 MNHEY, CDR2 SMNVEV (reference sequence). Profiled with immunoSEQ multiplex PCR; TCRdb holds only in-frame clones, not every one. The sample has about 680,000 clones; about 92% are singletons. Sequenced sample: naive CD8+ T cells sorted from blood. The V gene is TRBV27, the J gene TRBJ2-1; 13 bases fit TRBD2. The sequence derives from a man between 25 and 39 years old in good health. CDR3 nucleotide sequence: TGTGCCAGCAGTTTCCTACTAGCGGGAGGGCCGGAGAATGAGCAGTTCTTC. Its translation: CASSFLLAGGPENEQFF.